This T cell receptor beta chain was recovered during a study of blood T cell repertoires in COVID-19. The wider study: Sites in the United States, Italy and Spain provided acute and convalescent COVID-19 samples. Sample material is recorded as cDNA or gDNA derived from T cells, B-cell-depleted T cells, or PBMCs.

Cohort placement rested on clinical history that participants reported themselves. Two negative PCRs, clearance, or symptom resolution characterized the recovered Cohort 3 donors. Some clones are missing from TCRdb's copy, which holds only in-frame ones; the method was immunoSEQ multiplex PCR. Altogether fewer than 350,000 clones are present, 85% being singletons, with the ten largest covering about 2.5%. Trimming shortened V by 1 base and J by 4 bases, and 14 bases separated the two germline ends. There are 16 residues in the CDR3. Germline V gene lookup returns CDR1 SGHNT and CDR2 YYREEE (reference sequence).

This sequence was found in a woman in her fifties or sixties who had recovered from COVID-19. The chain combines TRBV5-4 with TRBJ2-2; weak D call: TRBD2 (5 bases). Sequencing was done on a sample of PBMCs or T cells enriched from blood (not recorded which). CDR3 loop: CASSLNGKWPTGELFF. Written as DNA, the CDR3 is TGTGCCAGCAGCTTGAACGGGAAGTGGCCCACCGGGGAGCTGTTTTTT.